Sequencing of this T cell receptor beta chain was carried out in a study of Graves' ophthalmopathy and Graves' hyperthyroidism. Whole-study results and caveats: The study's model predicted ophthalmopathy progression at 70.59% sensitivity and 72% to 75% specificity.

Germline V CDR1 and CDR2: DFQATT, SNEGSKA (reference sequence). V gave up 1 base and J gave up 0 bases, with 9 bases separating them. The CDR3 totals 14 residues. RNA transcripts yielded amplified TCR beta CDR3 regions. After a first-round RT-PCR with HTBI primers, a second-round multiplex PCR was run. TCRdb used MiXCR to reprocess the multiplex PCR reads, holding one entry per CDR3 protein. In the table there are approximately 460,000 distinct CDR3 sequences, about 15% of which are singletons. This clonotype was seen repeatedly, ten times or more. What it recognizes is unknown. The PBMCs used were ones drawn from over 9.5 ml of fresh peripheral blood.

The origin of this receptor is a woman aged 25 to 39 with Graves' ophthalmopathy. This sequence joins TRBV20-1 and TRBJ1-1; D gene ambiguous. Material for sequencing was blood. The CDR3 sequence is CSARVRELNTEAFF. Here the CDR3 DNA reads TGCAGTGCTAGAGTGCGGGAATTGAACACTGAAGCTTTCTTT.